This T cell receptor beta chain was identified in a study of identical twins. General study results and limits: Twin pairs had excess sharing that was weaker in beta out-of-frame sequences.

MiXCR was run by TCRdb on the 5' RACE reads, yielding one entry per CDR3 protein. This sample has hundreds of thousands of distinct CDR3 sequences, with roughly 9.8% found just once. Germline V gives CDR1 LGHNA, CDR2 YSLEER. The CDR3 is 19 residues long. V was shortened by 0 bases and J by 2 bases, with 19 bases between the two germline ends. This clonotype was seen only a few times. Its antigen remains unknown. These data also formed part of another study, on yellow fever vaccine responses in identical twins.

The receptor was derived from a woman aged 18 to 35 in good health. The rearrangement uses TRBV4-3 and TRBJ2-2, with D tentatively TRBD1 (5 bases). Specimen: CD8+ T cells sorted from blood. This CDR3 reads CASSQEYVRLGVNTGELFF. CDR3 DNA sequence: TGCGCCAGCAGCCAAGAATACGTCAGGTTAGGGGTAAACACCGGGGAGCTGTTTTTT.